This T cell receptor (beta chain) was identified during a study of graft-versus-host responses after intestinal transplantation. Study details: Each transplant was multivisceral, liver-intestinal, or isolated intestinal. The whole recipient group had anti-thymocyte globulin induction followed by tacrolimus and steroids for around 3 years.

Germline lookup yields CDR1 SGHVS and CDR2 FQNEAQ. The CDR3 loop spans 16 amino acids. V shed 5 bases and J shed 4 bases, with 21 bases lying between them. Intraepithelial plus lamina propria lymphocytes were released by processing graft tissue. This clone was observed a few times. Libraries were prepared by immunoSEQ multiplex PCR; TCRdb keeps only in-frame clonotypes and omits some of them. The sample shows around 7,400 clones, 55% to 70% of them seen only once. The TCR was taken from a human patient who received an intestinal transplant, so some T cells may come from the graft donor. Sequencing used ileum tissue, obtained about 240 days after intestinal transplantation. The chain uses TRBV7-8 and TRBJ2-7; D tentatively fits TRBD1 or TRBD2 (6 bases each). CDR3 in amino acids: CASSQRGSGAKYEQYV. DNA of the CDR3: TGTGCCAGCAGCCAGAGGGGGTCGGGGGCCAAGTACGAGCAGTACGTC.